A selection of T cell receptor beta chains follows, all from one sample in a study of cytomegalovirus exposure and HLA in healthy donors. Here immunoSEQ multiplex PCR was the method, and the copy in TCRdb shows in-frame clones only, minus some. The sample records 150,000 to 200,000 clones, 65% to 90% being singletons. The sequenced sample was PBMCs. The receptor source for this set is a man aged 40-50 years in good health and CMV-seropositive. Both conserved end residues are part of each CDR3. The D gene is left open where the match is weak. Clone sizes are given selectively: once, few, many, or a class where the clone is expanded.

TRBJ2-7 | . | TRBV7-2 | TRBD2 | CASSLGVSGGAGWYF | TGTGCCAGCAGCCTAGGGGTTAGCGGGGGAGCGGGTTGGTACTTC
TRBJ1-1 | . | TRBV1 | . | CTSSQAPTGLNTEAFF | TGCACCAGCAGCCAAGCCCCGACAGGGTTGAACACTGAAGCTTTCTTT
TRBJ2-7 | . | TRBV6-5 | TRBD2 | CASNGGGGEQYF | TGTGCCAGCAATGGTGGCGGGGGAGAGCAGTACTTC
TRBJ2-1 | once | TRBV19 | TRBD1 | CASSMVAGGNNEQFF | TGTGCCAGTAGTATGGTCGCAGGGGGAAACAATGAGCAGTTCTTC
TRBJ2-1 | . | TRBV27 | TRBD2 | CASSTLAGAYNEQFF | TGTGCCAGCAGTACCTTAGCGGGGGCCTACAATGAGCAGTTCTTC
TRBJ1-1 | few | TRBV4-3 | . | CASSQGQANTEAFF | TGCGCCAGCAGCCAAGGCCAGGCCAACACTGAAGCTTTCTTT
TRBJ2-1 | . | TRBV4-3 | . | CASSQSPGRDNEQFF | TGCGCCAGCAGCCAATCCCCGGGAAGAGACAATGAGCAGTTCTTC
TRBJ1-1 | . | TRBV11-3 | . | CASSLGRAEAFF | TGTGCCAGCAGCCTGGGGAGGGCTGAAGCTTTCTTT
TRBJ1-6 | . | TRBV9 | . | CASSVDPLTPHSFNSPLHF | TGTGCCAGCAGCGTAGACCCCTTGACTCCCCATTCCTTTAATTCACCCCTCCACTTT
TRBJ1-2 | . | TRBV30 | . | CASYRSYGYTF | TGTGCCTCGTACAGGTCCTATGGCTACACCTTC
TRBJ2-2 | . | TRBV4-3 | TRBD2 | CASSQGRFGGTGELFF | TGCGCCAGCAGCCAAGGTCGCTTCGGGGGGACCGGGGAGCTGTTTTTT
TRBJ2-4 | . | TRBV5-4 | TRBD2 | CASSLSGAGAKNIQYF | TGTGCCAGCAGCCTTAGCGGGGCGGGAGCCAAAAACATTCAGTACTTC
TRBJ1-1 | . | TRBV19 | . | CATSNPAGIAEAFF | TGTGCCACCTCCAATCCGGCGGGGATCGCTGAAGCTTTCTTT
TRBJ2-7 | . | TRBV4-1 | . | CASSISSDLRLYEQYF | TGCGCCAGCAGCATATCCTCGGACCTTAGACTATACGAGCAGTACTTC
TRBJ1-2 | . | TRBV27 | . | CASGRDYGYTF | TGTGCCAGTGGTCGGGACTATGGCTACACCTTC
TRBJ1-1 | . | TRBV7-2 | TRBD1 | CASSRRQGNTEAFF | TGTGCCAGCAGTCGTCGACAGGGCAACACTGAAGCTTTCTTT
TRBJ2-2 | few | TRBV9 | TRBD1 | CASSVGTGRNTGELFF | TGTGCCAGCAGCGTGGGGACAGGTCGGAACACCGGGGAGCTGTTTTTT
TRBJ1-4 | once | TRBV18 | TRBD1 | CASSPPTGGVNEKLFF | TGTGCCAGCTCACCACCCACAGGGGGCGTCAATGAAAAACTGTTTTTT
TRBJ1-4 | . | TRBV27 | . | CASSFRGEKLFF | TGTGCCAGCAGTTTCCGCGGTGAAAAACTGTTTTTT
TRBJ1-2 | . | TRBV2 | . | CASSEVTPGTYGYTF | TGTGCCAGCAGTGAAGTCACACCGGGAACCTATGGCTACACCTTC
TRBJ2-5 | . | TRBV7-9 | TRBD1 | CASSATGPETQYF | TGTGCCAGCAGCGCGACAGGGCCAGAGACCCAGTACTTC
TRBJ1-2 | . | TRBV9 | TRBD1 | CASSPSVAGGNGYTF | TGTGCCAGCAGCCCCTCGGTGGCAGGGGGCAATGGCTACACCTTC
TRBJ1-2 | . | TRBV7-3 | . | CASSLTSAGNDGYTF | TGTGCCAGCAGCTTAACATCGGCAGGGAACGATGGCTACACCTTC
TRBJ1-6 | once | TRBV7-9 | . | CSSSFEEHRIGDSPLHF | TGTTCCAGCAGCTTCGAAGAACACCGCATTGGAGATTCACCCCTCCACTTT
TRBJ1-3 | . | TRBV7-2 | TRBD1 | CASSLGTGGMASGNTIYF | TGTGCCAGCAGCTTAGGGACAGGGGGGATGGCATCGGGAAACACCATATATTTT
TRBJ1-2 | once | TRBV11-2 | . | CASSLENSANYGYTF | TGTGCCAGCAGCTTAGAGAATAGTGCTAACTATGGCTACACCTTC
TRBJ1-1 | . | TRBV27 | . | CASSSLPLGLNTEAFF | TGTGCCAGCAGTTCGCTCCCCTTGGGGCTGAACACTGAAGCTTTCTTT
TRBJ1-2 | once | TRBV28 | TRBD1 | CASRDSNYGYTF | TGTGCCAGTCGGGACAGCAACTATGGCTACACCTTC
TRBJ2-2 | . | TRBV7-3 | . | CASGIPGRGGNTGELFF | TGTGCCAGCGGCATACCCGGGCGGGGTGGGAACACCGGGGAGCTGTTTTTT